This T cell receptor (beta chain) originates from a study of T cell repertoires in cytomegalovirus infection. The wider study: Selected CMV epitopes included recently identified HLA-C-restricted ones as well as well-studied HLA-B-restricted ones. Through public TCR beta signatures, both CMV infection and matching HLA type were indicated.

Deletions cut 3 bases from V and 13 bases from J, with 19 bases between. The CDR3 sequence is 15 residues long. Concerning this clonotype: Its antigen is still unknown.

The study, taken as a whole, reports: Cumulative public TCR beta family frequency identified carriers of CMV plus the relevant HLA.

MiXCR was run by TCRdb on the reads, yielding one entry per CDR3 protein. Of hundreds of thousands of distinct CDR3 sequences detected, 40% to 50% appear once; the ten largest clones hold 35% to 50%. Material: cultured PBMCs, obtained from culture after CMV antigen stimulation. This rearrangement joins TRBV12-3 or TRBV12-4 to TRBJ1-6, with D unresolved. The origin of this receptor is a human donor in good health (CMV status not recorded). Some clones in this sample may be carry-over from other donors' samples. In DNA form, the CDR3 reads TGTGCCAGCAGTTTGTACCCGCCACGGTTGGGCCCCCTCCACTTT. This translates into CASSLYPPRLGPLHF.